This T cell receptor delta chain was sequenced during a study of γδ T cells in repeated Plasmodium falciparum infection. As for the study in general: The natural-infection arm compared Malian children under seasonal malaria with matched Australian children. General observations from the study: Vdelta2-negative gammadelta repertoires appeared less diverse and less shared in Malian than Australian children. In Vdelta2-negative, largely Vdelta1+, gammadelta repertoires, repeated controlled infections appeared to drive clonal selection waves.

Each sorted gammadelta sample had TRG and TRD chains sequenced. TCRdb re-called clones from the multiplex PCR reads using CATT. The sample consists of 70,000 to 95,000 delta-chain clones, more than 1.4% of them appearing once. Bulk repertoires came from Vgamma9/Vdelta2+ or Vdelta2-negative gammadelta T cells flow-sorted from PBMC. The CDR3 sequence is 15 residues long. Germline loops: CDR1 TSWWSYY, CDR2 QGS. For this clone: Its antigen is still unknown. A single base separates this from a much larger clone, so it may be a read error.

The sample was gamma-delta T cells from blood. The chain uses TRDV1 and TRDJ1; possible D gene TRDD3, 5 bases. TCRdb offers no J gene call, so here the DNA was matched to germline to obtain one. This sequence was found in a pool of human donors (malaria-infected and uninfected, not separated). The CDR3 DNA sequence: TGTGCCCTTGGGGTGCCCGGTACGAGCACCGATAAACTCATCTTT. Its translation: CALGVPGTSTDKLIF.